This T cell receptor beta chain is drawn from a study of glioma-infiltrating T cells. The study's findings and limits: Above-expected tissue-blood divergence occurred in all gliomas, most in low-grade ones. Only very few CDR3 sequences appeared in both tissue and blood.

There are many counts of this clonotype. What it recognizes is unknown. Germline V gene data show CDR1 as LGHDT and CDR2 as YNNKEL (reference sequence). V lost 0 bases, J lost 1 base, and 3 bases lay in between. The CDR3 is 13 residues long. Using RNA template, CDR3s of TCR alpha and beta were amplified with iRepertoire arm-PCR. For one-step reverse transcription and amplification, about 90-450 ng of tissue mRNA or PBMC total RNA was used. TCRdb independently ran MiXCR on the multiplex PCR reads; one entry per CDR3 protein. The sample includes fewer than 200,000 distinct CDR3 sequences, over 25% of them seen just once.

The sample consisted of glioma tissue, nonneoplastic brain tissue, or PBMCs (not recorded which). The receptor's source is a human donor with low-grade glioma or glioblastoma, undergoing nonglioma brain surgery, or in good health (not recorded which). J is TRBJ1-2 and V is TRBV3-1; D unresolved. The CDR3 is CASSQDSNYGYTF. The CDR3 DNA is TGTGCCAGCAGCCAAGACAGTAACTATGGCTACACCTTC.